Given below is one TCR beta chain in context. Germline CDR1 MNHNS, CDR2 SASEGT. This CDR3 contains 16 residues. V shed 6 bases, J shed 0 bases, and the junction held 7 bases outside the gene matches. The TCRbeta library was prepared with unique molecular identifiers. One entry per CDR3 protein results from TCRdb running MiXCR on the PCR reads. The sample consists of 500,000 to 600,000 distinct CDR3 sequences, about a quarter of them appearing once. The sample belongs to a study of T-cell reconstitution after alpha-beta-depleted transplantation in children. V usage is TRBV6-1 and J usage is TRBJ1-1; 10 nucleotides agree with TRBD1. This TCR was sampled from a boy in the first two years of life with Wiskott-Aldrich syndrome, due to receive a stem cell transplant. The sample consisted of PBMCs, taken before TCRalphabeta/CD19-depleted stem cell transplant. In DNA, the CDR3 is TGTGCCAGCAGCCCGGGACAGGGGAATATGAACACTGAAGCTTTCTTT. Its translation is CASSPGQGNMNTEAFF.